This T cell receptor beta chain was captured by sequencing in a study of immune evolution from preneoplasia to lung adenocarcinoma. Study-wide points: Later-stage lesions appeared to have more T cells, more diversity, less clonality.

Data came from immunoSEQ multiplex PCR; TCRdb stores just in-frame clones and leaves some out. The data contain over 3,500 clones, about 84% of them singletons. About this clone itself: Its cognate antigen is unknown.

The CDR3 is 13 amino acids. V was cut by 1 base and J by 8 bases, with 11 bases left in between. Germline CDR1 reads SNHLY; CDR2 reads FYNNEI. Two lung cancer pathologists independently confirmed each histologic diagnosis. After pathologic assessment, macro-dissection selected premalignant or tumor cells for extraction. The V and J genes are TRBV2 and TRBJ1-1; D might be TRBD1 (6 bases). Sequencing used FFPE lung adenocarcinoma in situ tissue. This receptor was obtained from a person between 70 and 80 years old with lung adenocarcinoma. The CDR3 sequence is CASSEDYRDEAFF. CDR3 nucleotides: TGTGCCAGCAGTGAAGATTACAGGGACGAAGCTTTCTTT.